Here is one TCR beta chain with its context. The record originates from a study of blood T cell repertoires in COVID-19. Study-level background: COVID-19 samples from acute and convalescent phases originated in the United States, Italy and Spain. PBMCs, B-cell-depleted T cells, or T cells were the source of the cDNA or gDNA that made up the material.

The CDR3 runs 15 residues. The V end was cut by 7 bases, the J end by 4 bases, with 18 bases between. CDR1 is ENHRY and CDR2 is SYGVKD in the germline V gene. Original data processing: Using reference gene primer amplification, nucleated cell counts were estimated. Measured with immunoSEQ multiplex PCR; TCRdb has only the in-frame clones, and not every one. V and J calls and clone size are given by that table; D and trimming were obtained from the DNA. This table holds about 220,000 clones, more than 75% found once. The Seattle site enrolled patients during active infection and followed them longitudinally.

The receptor's source is a woman aged 70-85 years with COVID-19, enrolled during active disease. This chain connects TRBV10-3 to TRBJ2-3; a weak D match, TRBD2 (7 bases). Sequenced material: peripheral blood. CDR3: CAITEGGGSADTQYF. In DNA form, the CDR3 reads TGTGCCATCACCGAGGGAGGGGGAAGTGCAGATACGCAGTATTTT.